Reported below is one TCR beta chain. Its specific antigen is unknown. There are no base qualities to consult, and no much larger clone falls within one base. Samples from volunteer blood donors who had recovered from COVID-19 were contributed by a second Seattle source. Whole blood was collected in K2EDTA tubes by collaborating institutions according to the institutions' own protocols. For TCRbeta analysis, collaborators shipped samples in one of three forms: frozen whole blood, isolated PBMCs, or DNA extracted from either of those sample types. The record originates from a study of blood T cell repertoires in COVID-19 (dated by TCRdb to the early 2020s). Looking at the study overall: The collaborator samples originated in the United States, Italy and Spain and spanned the acute and convalescent phases of COVID-19. The samples were drawn from the first 160 participants of the ongoing ImmuneRACE study and from 1,254 subjects provided by 6 global collaborators. Nearly every sample came with metadata listing a de-identified subject ID, COVID-19 status, age in years and sex. The repertoires were released in a freely available public database intended as a resource for research on the immune response to SARS-CoV-2. The dataset comprised deeply sampled blood TCRbeta repertoires from subjects exposed to, actively infected with, or recovered from COVID-19. HLA class I and class II types, where available, came from metadata supplied by the sample provider rather than from assay-based typing. The material from the prospective study consisted of cDNA or gDNA derived from T cells, B-cell-depleted T cells, or PBMCs. Study-wide conclusions, independent of this receptor: How much clinical and demographic metadata was included differed by source and by participant, and the metadata was provided uncurated.

The immunoSEQ Assay, a bias-controlled multiplex PCR, was used to amplify TCRbeta CDR3 regions from genomic DNA. As for the authors' bioinformatics: The number of nucleated cells in each sample was estimated from the amplification of reference gene primers within the assay. To quantify the absolute abundance of each unique TCRbeta CDR3 rearrangement, sequence reads were collapsed and filtered. For each sample, productive Simpson clonality was calculated as the square root of Simpson's diversity index over productive rearrangements. TCRdb limited this immuneACCESS table to in-frame rearrangements with V and J called. A share of clones is missing; checked studies link under half to unresolved V genes, and the rest is unexplained. V and J calls and clone size come straight from that table; D and trimming were deduced from the DNA. This sample has around 260,000 clones in its table, and about 85% of those were observed once. Under 4.5% of the sample belongs to the ten largest clones.

Specimen: peripheral blood. The receptor's source is a man aged 55 to 70 who had recovered from COVID-19.

The DNA sequence is TGTGCCAGCAGCCAAGGGGCAGGGGGCTACTACGAGCAGTACTTC. The translation is CASSQGAGGYYEQYF. The sequence joins TRBV4-2 to TRBJ2-7; TRBD1 lines up with 8 middle nucleotides. The CDR3 has 15 amino acids, counting the end cysteine and phenylalanine. The retained sequence is limited to the CDR3, 45 bases, with the frame set at the first base. According to the germline V gene, CDR1 reads LGHNA and CDR2 reads YNFKEQ. V and J are trimmed by 1 base and 3 bases, and the gene matches miss 5 bases of the junction.